Below, 10 T cell receptor beta chains from the same sample are listed, as sequenced in a study of T cells after yellow fever vaccination. MiXCR, applied by TCRdb to the 5' RACE reads, yields one record per CDR3 protein. The table records 500,000 to 650,000 distinct CDR3 sequences, 13% of them present only once. The sequencing here drew on PBMCs, taken on the day of the yellow fever booster vaccination. These receptor sequences come from a man aged 25 to 45 who received the YFV17D yellow fever vaccine.

The chain links TRBV9 to TRBJ2-3; 9 bases match TRBD1. The CDR3 contains 18 residues. Germline values: CDR1 SGDLS, CDR2 YYNGEE. V was clipped by 0 bases and J by 1 base; unmatched bases: 9. DNA of the CDR3: TGTGCCAGCAGCGTAGCCCCCACAGGGGGCGTAGGCACAGATACGCAGTATTTT. The encoded protein is CASSVAPTGGVGTDTQYF.

The table lists this clonotype with a few counts. CDR3 DNA sequence: TGCGCCAGCAGCTTGTCTCTCCGGGAAGGGGGAAGGACAGATACGCAGTATTTT. It translates to CASSLSLREGGRTDTQYF. J is TRBJ2-3 and V is TRBV5-1, with a possible D match to TRBD1 (6 bases). With 1 base removed from V and 3 bases from J, the gap between germline ends came to 21 bases. The CDR3 extends over 18 amino acids. Germline values: CDR1 SGHRS, CDR2 YFSETQ.

This clonotype has ten or more counts. The chain links TRBV5-1 to TRBJ2-3; no clear D gene. V lost 0 bases to trimming and J lost 5 bases, with 4 bases between them. CDR3 length: 12 amino acids. Germline V lookup: CDR1 SGHRS, CDR2 YFSETQ. The CDR3 protein is CASSLEGDTQYF. For the CDR3, the DNA is TGCGCCAGCAGCTTGGAAGGAGATACGCAGTATTTT. Using reference TRBV5-1 and TRBJ2-3 for the parts outside the CDR3, the full variable domain is KAGVTQTPRYLIKTRGQQVTLSCSPISGHRSVSWYQQTPGQGLQFLFEYFSETQRNKGNFPGRFSGRQFSNSRSEMNVSTLELGDSALYLCASSLEGDTQYFGPGTRLTVL.

This clonotype was counted between two and nine times. This chain joins TRBV2 and TRBJ1-2, with 7 bases aligning to TRBD1. Per the germline V gene, CDR1 is SNHLY and CDR2 is FYNNEI. This CDR3 contains 14 residues. V shed 2 bases and J 4 bases; nucleotides not matched to a gene: 4. CDR3 region: CASSERTGFYGYTF. CDR3 coding DNA: TGTGCCAGCAGTGAACGGACAGGCTTCTATGGCTACACCTTC.

This clonotype was picked up many times. V is TRBV6-2 or TRBV6-3 and J is TRBJ2-1, with 13 positions matching TRBD2. The CDR3 length is 15 residues. The V and J ends lost 5 bases and 7 bases, in that order; junction bases with no gene match: 5. Per the germline V gene, CDR1 is MNHEY and CDR2 is SVGEGT. DNA of the CDR3: TGTGCCAGCAGTCCCGGACTAGCGGGAGTTAATGAGCAGTTCTTC. Its protein is CASSPGLAGVNEQFF.

This clonotype has only a few counts. This chain connects TRBV14 to TRBJ1-5, with D hard to call. The CDR3 runs 11 residues. Germline V gives CDR1 SGHDN, CDR2 FVKESK. Trimming cost V 4 bases and J 9 bases, with 7 bases left between them. This chain's CDR3 is CASSPRTPQHF. DNA of the CDR3: TGTGCCAGCAGCCCTAGAACGCCCCAGCATTTT.

This clonotype appeared a few times. The rearrangement joins TRBV7-9 to TRBJ2-7; perhaps TRBD2 as D (6 bases). CDR3 length: 14 amino acids. V was trimmed by 10 bases and J by 2 bases, leaving 18 bases between them. Germline-derived CDR1 and CDR2 are SEHNR and FQNEAQ (reference sequence). This CDR3 reads CATGTGTLTYEQYF. CDR3 DNA: TGTGCCACCGGAACCGGGACTCTTACCTACGAGCAGTACTTC.

The J gene is TRBJ2-4, the V gene TRBV28; D is ambiguous. The CDR3 totals 12 residues. Trimming cost V 3 bases and J 6 bases, with 6 bases left between them. Germline V gene lookup returns CDR1 MDHEN and CDR2 SYDVKM. The CDR3: CASSFEANIQYF. The CDR3 DNA follows: TGTGCCAGCAGTTTCGAGGCAAACATTCAGTACTTC.

This clonotype occurred many times. V and J are TRBV4-3 and TRBJ2-1; TRBD2 is a possible D gene (6 bases). Per germline, CDR1 LGHNA and CDR2 YSLEER. Between the trimmed V and J ends, which lost 0 bases and 10 bases, there was a span of 19 bases. This CDR3 contains 16 residues. The CDR3 nucleotides are TGCGCCAGCAGCCAAGAAATTGGTACGGGAGTGGGAGAGCAGTTCTTC. Protein: CASSQEIGTGVGEQFF.

In this sample, this clonotype turned up a few times. The DNA of the CDR3 is TGTGCCACCAGCAGAGATCTCGCAGGGTCCTACGAGCAGTACTTC. This codes for CATSRDLAGSYEQYF. V is TRBV15 and J is TRBJ2-7; perhaps TRBD1 as D (5 bases). The CDR3 is 15 residues long. The V end lost 0 bases, the J end lost 1 base, and 10 bases lay between the germline ends. Per the germline V gene, CDR1 is LNHNV and CDR2 is YYDKDF (reference sequence).